The T cell receptor beta chain under discussion was sequenced for a study of chemoradiotherapy in HPV16-positive cancers. The assay was immunoSEQ multiplex PCR, and TCRdb's table has in-frame clones only and misses some. The table shows roughly 70,000 clones, with about nine tenths occurring only once. There are 13 residues in the CDR3. CDR1 SGHNT and CDR2 YYREEE come from the germline V gene (reference sequence). V shed 0 bases and J shed 1 base, with 4 bases lying between them. The source of this sequence is a human donor with HPV-associated anogenital cancer. Material: blood, obtained from a patient who underwent chemoradiotherapy. The chain has TRBV5-4 and TRBJ1-1, with D unresolved. The CDR3 spells CASSLAPNTEAFF. The CDR3, as DNA: TGTGCCAGCAGCTTGGCCCCGAACACTGAAGCTTTCTTT.